This T cell receptor (beta chain) was identified in a study of OX40 agonist ivuxolimab in advanced cancers. Study-wide context: Partial responses, seen in three patients, involved one hepatocellular carcinoma and two cutaneous melanomas. Study results and limitations: People who partly responded at 0.1-3.0 mg/kg had some of the least clonal expansion seen.

V was pared by 6 bases and J by 4 bases, with 16 bases between. Per the germline V gene, CDR1 is MNHEY and CDR2 is SMNVEV (reference sequence). The CDR3 has 16 residues. Points on this clone: What it recognizes is unknown.

The assay was immunoSEQ multiplex PCR, and TCRdb's table has in-frame clones only and misses some. Among 65,000 to 100,000 clones, about 92% were seen once, and the ten largest hold roughly 0.32%. The sequence derives from an adult with an advanced solid tumor such as melanoma, head and neck, liver or kidney cancer. The chain combines TRBV27 with TRBJ1-6, with D possibly being TRBD1 (5 bases). The source was CD4+ or CD8+ T cells sorted from blood, collected in a trial of the OX40 agonist ivuxolimab. CDR3 bases: TGTGCCAGCAGCCTTCTGGGGACGGGGTATAATTCACCCCTCCACTTT. It specifies CASSLLGTGYNSPLHF.